The 16 T cell receptor beta chains in this list originate from one sample, sequenced in a study of blood T cell repertoires in COVID-19. Assay: immunoSEQ multiplex PCR; the TCRdb copy retains only in-frame clones and omits some. There are about 71,000 clones in the sample; about four fifths occur only once, and around 13% lies in the top ten. The sequenced sample consisted of peripheral blood. All receptors derive from an elderly woman with acute or convalescent COVID-19.

The CDR3 protein is CASSLGGAGKETQYF. CDR3 bases: TGTGCCAGCAGCTTAGGGGGGGCCGGAAAAGAGACCCAGTACTTC. J is TRBJ2-5 and V is TRBV5-8; weak D call: TRBD2 (7 bases). This CDR3 comprises 15 residues. Trimming stripped 2 bases from V and 3 bases from J, with 14 bases between. The germline CDR1 and CDR2 sequences are SGHTS and YDEGEE.

This clone turned up a few times. The chain joins TRBV7-2 to TRBJ1-5; D uncertain. This CDR3 spans 14 amino acids. Germline CDR1 and CDR2: SGHTA and FQGNSA. Trimming removed 1 base from V and 10 bases from J, with 14 bases in between. In DNA, the CDR3 is TGTGCCAGCAGCTTAGTTCGTGGTCGGAGCCCCCAGCATTTT. This codes for CASSLVRGRSPQHF. The full variable domain, its missing parts supplied by reference TRBV7-2 and TRBJ1-5, is GAGVSQSPSNKVTEKGKDVELRCDPISGHTALYWYRQSLGQGLEFLIYFQGNSAPDKSGLPSDRFSAERTGGSVSTLTIQRTQQEDSAVYLCASSLVRGRSPQHFGDGTRLSIL.

The chain is built from TRBV5-1 and TRBJ1-4, with 8 bases aligning to TRBD1. After removal of 4 bases from V and 8 bases from J, the junction contained 10 bases not matched to a gene. This CDR3 has 15 residues. The germline gives CDR1 SGHRS, CDR2 YFSETQ. CDR3 loop: CASSPSGGAGEKLFF. CDR3 DNA: TGCGCCAGCAGCCCGTCAGGGGGCGCAGGGGAAAAACTGTTTTTT.

The sample holds one count of this clone. V usage is TRBV30 and J usage is TRBJ1-1; D is unclear. The V end was cut by 1 base, the J end by 3 bases, with 9 bases between. Germline V gene data show CDR1 as GTSNPN and CDR2 as SVGIG (reference sequence). CDR3 length equals 13 residues. The CDR3 reads CAWSGAGDTEAFF. The CDR3 region has the DNA TGTGCCTGGAGTGGGGCCGGGGACACTGAAGCTTTCTTT.

The V and J genes are TRBV6-1 and TRBJ2-1; 9 bases match TRBD2. This CDR3 has 15 amino acids. V shed 3 bases and J 5 bases; nucleotides not matched to a gene: 5. The germline CDR1 and CDR2 sequences are MNHNS and SASEGT. The CDR3 protein is CASSEWREGHNEQFF. In DNA, the CDR3 is TGTGCCAGCAGTGAGTGGCGGGAGGGTCACAATGAGCAGTTCTTC.

The CDR3 sequence: CASSSRGNEQFF. The CDR3 region has the DNA TGCGCCAGCAGCTCCAGGGGGAATGAGCAGTTCTTC. The chain combines TRBV5-1 with TRBJ2-1, with 7 bases that match TRBD1. This CDR3 spans 12 amino acids. The trim removed 3 bases at V and 7 bases at J, leaving 1 base unmatched. Germline V gene data show CDR1 as SGHRS and CDR2 as YFSETQ.

This clone appeared many times. This sequence joins TRBV14 and TRBJ2-7; 7 nucleotides agree with TRBD2. This CDR3 has 12 amino acids. Germline V CDR1 and CDR2: SGHDN, FVKESK. J lost 6 bases, V lost 4 bases, and 3 bases had no gene match. The CDR3 DNA reads TGTGCCAGCAGCCTTCCGGGGGGCGAGCAGTACTTC. Its protein is CASSLPGGEQYF.

This chain connects TRBV20-1 to TRBJ1-5; D perhaps matches TRBD1 (5 bases). Trimming removed 3 bases from V and 4 bases from J, with 16 bases in between. Germline V gene sequence: CDR1 DFQATT, CDR2 SNEGSKA (reference sequence). The CDR3 has 15 residues. The CDR3 reads CSASPGGGDNQPQHF. CDR3 bases: TGCAGTGCTAGTCCCGGAGGAGGGGATAATCAGCCCCAGCATTTT.

The chain links TRBV7-9 to TRBJ1-5; 8 bases match TRBD1. The germline V gene has CDR1 SEHNR and CDR2 FQNEAQ (reference sequence). The CDR3 consists of 16 residues. V dropped 5 bases and J dropped 3; count of bases not matched to a gene: 9. The CDR3 bases are TGTGCCAGCAGCAAGATTACAGGGGGTATCAATCAGCCCCAGCATTTT. This sequence encodes CASSKITGGINQPQHF.

The V gene is TRBV5-4, the J gene TRBJ2-1; D might be TRBD2 (6 bases). The germline V gene has CDR1 SGHNT and CDR2 YYREEE (reference sequence). Deletions cut 3 bases from V and 4 bases from J, with 17 bases between. The CDR3 is 16 residues long. The CDR3 reads CASSSMGTGFYNEQFF. The CDR3 coding sequence is TGTGCCAGCAGCTCAATGGGGACTGGCTTTTACAATGAGCAGTTCTTC.

The V gene is TRBV3-1 (or the pseudogene TRBV3-2), the J gene TRBJ1-2, with D possibly matching TRBD1 (6 bases). V was shortened by 3 bases and J by 1 base, with 15 bases between the two germline ends. Germline V gene data show CDR1 as LGHDT and CDR2 as YNNKEL (reference sequence). There are 16 residues in the CDR3. The CDR3 is CASSQPDRYLNYGYTF. CDR3 sequence (DNA): TGTGCCAGCAGCCAGCCTGACAGGTACCTTAACTATGGCTACACCTTC.

V usage is TRBV11-2 and J usage is TRBJ2-1; 9 positions agree with TRBD2. The CDR3 is 14 residues long. The V gene end was trimmed by 7 bases and the J gene end by 5 bases; junction bases not matched to a gene: 6. From germline, CDR1 is SGHAT and CDR2 FQNNGV. The CDR3 spells CASNGGRVNNEQFF. CDR3 DNA sequence: TGTGCCAGCAACGGCGGGAGGGTAAACAATGAGCAGTTCTTC.

Only a few counts were recorded for this clone. The gene calls are TRBV7-6 and TRBJ2-1; TRBD2 aligns across 7 bases. Germline CDR1 reads SGHVS; CDR2 reads FNYEAQ. Trimming removed 2 bases from V and 5 bases from J; junction bases left unmatched: 6. This CDR3 contains 15 residues. The CDR3 region has the DNA TGTGCCAGCAGCTTATTGGCGGGAGTTAACAATGAGCAGTTCTTC. Amino acids: CASSLLAGVNNEQFF.

CDR3 in amino acids: CASSFSGRALLREQYF. The CDR3 nucleotides read TGTGCCAGCAGTTTTAGCGGGAGAGCTCTCCTACGGGAGCAGTACTTC. The chain employs TRBV28 and TRBJ2-7, with 9 bases fitting TRBD2. V shed 3 bases, J shed 7 bases, and the junction held 13 bases outside the gene matches. Germline CDR1 is MDHEN and CDR2 is SYDVKM. The CDR3 length is 16 residues.

The CDR3 DNA reads as TGTGCCAGCAGCCTAGGGGGCGCCGGTACTGAAGCTTTCTTT. Translated, it gives CASSLGGAGTEAFF. The chain recombines TRBV27 with TRBJ1-1, with 7 positions matching TRBD1. The germline V gene encodes CDR1 MNHEY and CDR2 SMNVEV (reference sequence). The CDR3 is 14 amino acids. Losses at the gene ends were 6 bases for V and 5 bases for J; bases not matched to a gene: 9.

The rearrangement links TRBV19 to TRBJ2-5; the match to TRBD1 covers 7 bases. The CDR3 is made up of 12 amino acids. Germline V CDR1 and CDR2: LNHDA, SQIVND (reference sequence). Trimming at V came to 6 bases and at J to 10 bases, leaving 8 bases not matched to a gene. The CDR3 DNA follows: TGTGCCAGTAGCCCACGAGACAGGGACCAGTACTTC. It translates to CASSPRDRDQYF.